In this sample, the clone carrying this TCR beta chain turned up a few times. Trimming cost V 4 bases and J 5 bases, with 14 bases left between them. The germline V gene has CDR1 MNHEY and CDR2 SVGAGI. CDR3 length: 14 amino acids. Researchers amplified the TCR beta CDR3 regions from RNA transcripts. Carried out on the TCR CDR3, a first-round RT-PCR used the HTBI primer set. TCRdb independently ran MiXCR on the multiplex PCR reads; one entry per CDR3 protein. In the table there are almost 350,000 distinct CDR3 sequences, 15% to 20% of which are singletons. This sample is part of a study of T cells in Graves' hyperthyroidism and ophthalmopathy. Study as a whole: Upon initial diagnosis and before any treatment, peripheral blood was collected.

The chain carries TRBV6-5 and TRBJ2-5, with D perhaps TRBD2 (6 bases). The source of this sequence is a woman aged 40 to 49 with Graves' ophthalmopathy. Sequenced: blood. The CDR3, as DNA: TGTGCCAGCAGTTCACTGACTAGGGAGGAGACCCAGTACTTC. Amino acid sequence: CASSSLTREETQYF.